What follows are 24 T cell receptor beta chains derived from one specimen sequenced in a study of monozygotic twins with inflammatory bowel disease. After re-calling the 5' RACE reads, TCRdb lists one entry per CDR3 protein, DNA absent. The listing contains about 210,000 distinct CDR3 sequences. What was sequenced was blood. These receptors all come from a human donor with ulcerative colitis or Crohn's disease, or a healthy co-twin of an affected twin (not recorded which).

The chain uses TRBV6-5 and TRBJ2-1; TCRdb lists TRBD2, though no DNA is available to test this call. The CDR3 covers 17 residues. The germline V gene encodes CDR1 MNHEY and CDR2 SVGAGI. The chain's CDR3 is CASSYFGLASSYNEQFF.

This chain connects TRBV5-1 to TRBJ2-3; TCRdb calls TRBD1, which cannot be checked without DNA. CDR1 is SGHRS and CDR2 is YFSETQ in the germline V gene. The CDR3 has 16 residues. CDR3 loop: CASSSITGGPHDTQYF.

The gene calls are TRBV12-3 or TRBV12-4 and TRBJ2-5; TCRdb gives TRBD1 as the D gene, but with no DNA this cannot be confirmed. This CDR3 region has 13 residues. The CDR3 sequence: CASSFGGLETQYF.

The J gene is TRBJ1-1, the V gene TRBV7-9; no DNA is available, so the TRBD1 call from TCRdb remains unchecked. The length of the CDR3 is 15 residues. Per germline, CDR1 SEHNR and CDR2 FQNEAQ (reference sequence). CDR3 sequence: CASSSWDRVNTEAFF.

This chain connects TRBV20-1 to TRBJ2-5. The CDR3 consists of 12 residues. CDR1 is DFQATT and CDR2 is SNEGSKA in the germline V gene (reference sequence). CDR3: CSARALGETQYF.

V gene TRBV6-1 combines with J gene TRBJ1-3; the D call of TRBD1 rests on TCRdb alone, since no DNA is present to check it. The CDR3 is 16 amino acids. Germline V lookup: CDR1 MNHNS, CDR2 SASEGT. CDR3 amino acids: CASRKDGGEAGNTIYF.

The genes are TRBV24-1 and TRBJ2-2. Germline lookup yields CDR1 KGHDR and CDR2 SFDVKD. This CDR3 has 13 residues. The CDR3 spells CATSDLSTGELFF.

This sequence joins TRBV6-1 and TRBJ2-6. CDR1 MNHNS and CDR2 SASEGT come from the germline V gene. The CDR3 covers 17 residues. The CDR3 sequence: CASSVDIAASGANVLTF.

The gene calls are TRBV12-3 or TRBV12-4 and TRBJ1-6; with no DNA, the TCRdb D assignment of TRBD1 cannot be verified. The CDR3 is 14 residues long. CDR3 in amino acids: CASRLTGSGSPLHF.

The J gene is TRBJ2-3, the V gene TRBV12-3 or TRBV12-4. CDR3 length: 13 amino acids. CDR3 residues: CASSPQSGDTQYF.

The chain combines TRBV20-1 with TRBJ1-1. The CDR3 covers 17 residues. The V gene's germline CDR1 is DFQATT and CDR2 SNEGSKA (reference sequence). CDR3: CSATDLIGRGGGTEAFF.

This chain uses TRBV6-5 with TRBJ1-2. Germline V gene lookup returns CDR1 MNHEY and CDR2 SVGAGI. The CDR3 spans 18 residues. CDR3 sequence reads: CASSYSWNMGFSNYGYTF.

The chain is built from TRBV3-1 and TRBJ1-1; the D call of TRBD1 rests on TCRdb alone, since no DNA is present to check it. The CDR3 sequence is 14 residues long. Germline-derived CDR1 and CDR2 are LGHDT and YNNKEL (reference sequence). The CDR3 is CASSLNTRRAEAFF.

The genes are TRBV10-3 and TRBJ2-2. Looked up from germline, CDR1 is ENHRY and CDR2 is SYGVKD. The CDR3 covers 13 residues. The CDR3 loop reads CAISGVGSGELFF.

This chain links TRBV20-1 with TRBJ1-3; no DNA is available, so the TRBD1 call from TCRdb remains unchecked. Germline V gene data show CDR1 as DFQATT and CDR2 as SNEGSKA (reference sequence). The CDR3 loop spans 14 amino acids. The CDR3 is CSARDTGPGNTIYF.

This chain connects TRBV12-3 or TRBV12-4 to TRBJ2-7; absent DNA, TCRdb's TRBD1 call cannot be checked. This CDR3 spans 16 amino acids. The CDR3 here is CASSLGTGGSTYEQYF.

The chain uses TRBV3-1 and TRBJ1-1; absent DNA, TCRdb's TRBD1 call cannot be checked. Germline V gives CDR1 LGHDT, CDR2 YNNKEL (reference sequence). The length of the CDR3 is 14 residues. The CDR3 is CASRDGQAYTEAFF.

The rearrangement links TRBV12-3 or TRBV12-4 to TRBJ1-5. The CDR3 is 13 amino acids. CDR3 sequence reads: CASFSGRGQPQHF.

The V gene is TRBV20-1, the J gene TRBJ2-7; as DNA is missing, the TRBD2 call by TCRdb cannot be tested. The CDR3 has 13 residues. Germline CDR1 and CDR2: DFQATT and SNEGSKA (reference sequence). The CDR3 here is CRVTEAPKDEQYF.

J is TRBJ1-5 and V is TRBV19; with no DNA, the TCRdb D assignment of TRBD1 cannot be verified. The CDR3 is 14 residues long. Germline-derived CDR1 and CDR2 are LNHDA and SQIVND (reference sequence). CDR3 loop: CASVLTGLNQPQHF.

This sequence joins TRBV15 and TRBJ2-1. CDR3 length: 15 amino acids. From germline, CDR1 is LNHNV and CDR2 YYDKDF (reference sequence). The chain's CDR3 is CATSRWVSSYNEQFF.

The CDR3 loop is CASKLGLAQPQHF. V and J are TRBV6-1 and TRBJ1-5. CDR1 is MNHNS and CDR2 is SASEGT in the germline V gene. The CDR3 covers 13 residues.

The chain employs TRBV5-6 and TRBJ1-3. Germline V gene data show CDR1 as SGHDT and CDR2 as YYEEEE. The CDR3 runs to 14 residues. CDR3 in amino acids: CASSLLGKGNTIYF.

This chain links TRBV6-5 with TRBJ2-1; checking the TCRdb D call of TRBD2 is not possible without DNA. The germline V gene has CDR1 MNHEY and CDR2 SVGAGI. This CDR3 contains 16 residues. The CDR3 here is CATSYSASGGAGEQFF.